This TCR beta chain appears in the sequencing data of a study of Ad26.COV2.S vaccination and SARS-CoV-2 variants. General study results and limits: CD8+ and CD4+ T cells specific for spike reportedly responded with substantial breadth after vaccination.

Treatment: about 20 received Ad26.COV2.S at low or high dose, single or two shots; roughly five received placebo; per-sample allocation not given. At day 63 after the first vaccine or placebo injection, samples were drawn. Method: immunoSEQ multiplex PCR; TCRdb's copy keeps in-frame clones and lacks some. The table has more than 250,000 clones, around 87% seen once. CDR3 length: 13 residues. V was pared by 4 bases and J by 4 bases, with 10 bases between. From germline, CDR1 is SNHLY and CDR2 FYNNEI. Comment on this clone: What it binds is unknown.

The sequence derives from a person between 18 and 60 years old who received the Ad26.COV2.S COVID-19 vaccine or a placebo. The chain employs TRBV2 and TRBJ1-2; D gene uncertain. The sample was peripheral blood, taken in a trial of Ad26.COV2.S vaccine versus placebo. CDR3 in amino acids: CASSVEQSYGYTF. The CDR3 DNA reads as TGTGCCAGCAGTGTAGAGCAGAGCTATGGCTACACCTTC.